This is a list of T cell receptor beta chains from one sample in a study of T-cell memory formation after mild COVID-19. TCRdb called the 5' RACE reads again in MiXCR, with one record for every CDR3 protein. The table shows 350,000 or so distinct CDR3 sequences, with under 25% occurring only once. Material for sequencing was PBMCs or a T cell subset sorted from them (not recorded which). The receptors derive from an adult woman who had mild COVID-19 (a few samples of this study predate the infection). Cell type and time point are not known. The conserved cysteine and the conserved F or W are not part of the CDR3 here.

>TRBJ2-3|TRBV20-1
SARDWGGTDTQY
>TRBJ1-5|TRBV4-2
ASSQDWTGVSNQPQH
>TRBJ1-1|TRBV5-1
ASSLDQGWNTEAF
>TRBJ2-7|TRBV20-1
SSTTPGGGHEQY
>TRBJ2-2|TRBV5-5
ASSRGADTGELF
>TRBJ2-1|TRBV7-9
ASSLASLAGEQF
>TRBJ1-5|TRBV5-1
ASRAGDSNNQPQH
>TRBJ2-7|TRBV5-5
ASSLEVGTRGYRQY
>TRBJ2-7|TRBV4-3
ASSQDLGKQY
>TRBJ2-6|TRBV20-1
SAFNGGANVLT
>TRBJ2-7|TRBV7-8
ASSPPKAGLAGYHEQY
>TRBJ2-3|TRBV7-7
ASSPGVGGARTDTQY
>TRBJ2-1|TRBV2
ASSPGKYNEQF
>TRBJ1-1|TRBV12-3/TRBV12-4
ASSLTGTVGRNTEAF
>TRBJ2-3|TRBV9
ASSVLAGDLDTQY
>TRBJ2-1|TRBV9
AGGYYNEQF
>TRBJ1-2|TRBV16
ASSQSTANYGYT
>TRBJ1-1|TRBV3-1
ASSHGRAGTPEAF
>TRBJ2-7|TRBV5-1
ASSLMAVSYEQY
>TRBJ2-3|TRBV4-2
AWSPPPQRGKSDTQY
>TRBJ2-1|TRBV6-4
ASSVGRDYNEQF
>TRBJ2-3|TRBV29-1
SVRPRGDTQY
>TRBJ2-5|TRBV10-2
ASSESGGWGETQY
>TRBJ1-2|TRBV7-9
ASSLHTGTGHGYT
>TRBJ2-5|TRBV24-1
ATSDYGTGTVGTQY
>TRBJ2-3|TRBV20-1
SASLRAATDTQY
>TRBJ2-5|TRBV20-1
SALSRETQY
>TRBJ2-7|TRBV7-9
ASGTGYEQY